This TCR beta chain was documented in a study of blood T cell repertoires in COVID-19. Study summary: Donors in the United States, Italy and Spain gave samples during acute or convalescent COVID-19. T cells, B-cell-depleted T cells, or PBMCs supplied cDNA or gDNA.

Study processing details: Quantification of nucleated cells was approximated via reference gene primer amplification. Clones were sequenced by immunoSEQ multiplex PCR, and TCRdb holds only the in-frame ones, with some missing. V, J and clone size reflect that table, while D and trimming were determined from the DNA. The table shows approximately 150,000 clones, with 88% occurring only once. The CDR3 spans 15 residues. Germline loops: CDR1 MNHEY, CDR2 SVGAGI. With 0 bases removed from V and 4 bases from J, the gap between germline ends came to 10 bases. Sequenced material: peripheral blood. This receptor was identified in a man aged 50-59 years who had recovered from COVID-19. The chain has TRBV6-5 and TRBJ1-5; D is perhaps TRBD1 (5 bases). This chain's CDR3 is CASSYSAGYNQPQHF. In DNA form, the CDR3 reads TGTGCCAGCAGTTACTCAGCAGGGTATAATCAGCCCCAGCATTTT.